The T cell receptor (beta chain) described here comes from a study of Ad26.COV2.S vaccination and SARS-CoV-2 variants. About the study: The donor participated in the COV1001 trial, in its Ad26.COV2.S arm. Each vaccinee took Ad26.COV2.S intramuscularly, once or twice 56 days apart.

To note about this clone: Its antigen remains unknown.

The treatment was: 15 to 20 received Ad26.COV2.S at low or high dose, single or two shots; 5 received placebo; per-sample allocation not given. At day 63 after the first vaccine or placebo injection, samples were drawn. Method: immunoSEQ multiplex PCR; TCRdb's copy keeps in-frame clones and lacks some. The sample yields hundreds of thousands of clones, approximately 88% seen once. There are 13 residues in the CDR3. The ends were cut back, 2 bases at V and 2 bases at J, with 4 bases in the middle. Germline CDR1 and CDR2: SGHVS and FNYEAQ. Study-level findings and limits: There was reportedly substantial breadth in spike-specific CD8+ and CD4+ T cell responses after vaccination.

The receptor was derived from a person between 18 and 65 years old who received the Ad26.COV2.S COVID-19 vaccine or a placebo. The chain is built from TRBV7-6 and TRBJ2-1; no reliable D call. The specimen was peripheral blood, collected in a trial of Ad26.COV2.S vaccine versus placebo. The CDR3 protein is CASSLSPYNEQFF. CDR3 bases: TGTGCCAGCAGCTTAAGTCCCTACAATGAGCAGTTCTTC.